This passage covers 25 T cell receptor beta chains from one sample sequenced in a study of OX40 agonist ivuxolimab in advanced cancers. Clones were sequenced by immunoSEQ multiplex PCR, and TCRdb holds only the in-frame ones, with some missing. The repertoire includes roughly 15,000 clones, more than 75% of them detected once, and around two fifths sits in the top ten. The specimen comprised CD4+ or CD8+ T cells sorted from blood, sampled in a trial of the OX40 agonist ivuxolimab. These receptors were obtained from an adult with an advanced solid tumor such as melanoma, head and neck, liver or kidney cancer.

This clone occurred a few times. The CDR3 coding sequence is TGTGCCAGTAGTGGACCTCTGAGCGAGTTCTTC. Protein product: CASSGPLSEFF. The chain combines TRBV19 with TRBJ2-1, with D uncertain. The V end lost 5 bases, the J end lost 14 bases, and 13 bases lay between the germline ends. The CDR3 is 11 amino acids. Germline loops: CDR1 LNHDA, CDR2 SQIVND (reference sequence).

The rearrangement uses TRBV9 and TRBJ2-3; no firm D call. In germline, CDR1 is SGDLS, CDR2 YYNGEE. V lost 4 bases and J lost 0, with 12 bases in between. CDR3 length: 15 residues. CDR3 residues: CASSSDGRSTDTQYF. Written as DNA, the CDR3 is TGTGCCAGCAGCTCGGACGGACGTAGCACAGATACGCAGTATTTT.

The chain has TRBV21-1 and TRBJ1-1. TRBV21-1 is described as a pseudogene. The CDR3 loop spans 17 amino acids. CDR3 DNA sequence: TGTGCCAGCAGCAGGCCTAGAATCGGGCAAATGAACACTGAAGCTTTCTTT. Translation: CASSRPRIGQMNTEAFF.

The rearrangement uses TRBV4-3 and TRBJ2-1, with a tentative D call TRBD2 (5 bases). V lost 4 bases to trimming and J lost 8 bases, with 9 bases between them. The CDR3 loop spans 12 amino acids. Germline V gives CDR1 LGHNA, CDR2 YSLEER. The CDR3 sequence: CASSLRGDEQFF. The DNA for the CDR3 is TGCGCCAGCAGCCTTCGGGGAGATGAGCAGTTCTTC.

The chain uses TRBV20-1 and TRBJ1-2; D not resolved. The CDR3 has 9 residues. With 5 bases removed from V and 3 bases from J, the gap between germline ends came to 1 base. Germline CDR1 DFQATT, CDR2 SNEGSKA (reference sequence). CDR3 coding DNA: TGCAGTGCTCACTATGGCTACACCTTC. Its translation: CSAHYGYTF.

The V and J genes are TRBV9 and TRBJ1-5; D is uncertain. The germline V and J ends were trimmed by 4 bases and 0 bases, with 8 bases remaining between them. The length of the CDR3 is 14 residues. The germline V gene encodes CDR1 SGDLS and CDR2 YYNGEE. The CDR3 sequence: CASSSAGSNQPQHF. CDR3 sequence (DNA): TGTGCCAGCAGCTCCGCCGGTAGCAATCAGCCCCAGCATTTT. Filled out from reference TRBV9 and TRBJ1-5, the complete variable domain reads DSGVTQTPKHLITATGQRVTLRCSPRSGDLSVYWYQQSLDQGLQFLIQYYNGEERAKGNILERFSAQQFPDLHSELNLSSLELGDSALYFCASSSAGSNQPQHFGDGTRLSIL.

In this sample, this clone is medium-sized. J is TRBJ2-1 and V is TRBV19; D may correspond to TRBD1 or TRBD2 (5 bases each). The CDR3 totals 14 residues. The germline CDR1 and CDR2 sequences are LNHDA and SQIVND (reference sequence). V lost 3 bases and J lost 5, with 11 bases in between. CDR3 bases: TGTGCCAGTAGTATTCTGGGGGTCGACAATGAGCAGTTCTTC. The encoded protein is CASSILGVDNEQFF.

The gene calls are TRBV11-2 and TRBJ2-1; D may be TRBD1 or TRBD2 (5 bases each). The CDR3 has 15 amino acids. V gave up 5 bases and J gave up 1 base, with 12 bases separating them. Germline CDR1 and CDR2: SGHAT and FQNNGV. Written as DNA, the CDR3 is TGTGCCAGCAGCCCACCGGGACCATCCTACAATGAGCAGTTCTTC. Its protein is CASSPPGPSYNEQFF.

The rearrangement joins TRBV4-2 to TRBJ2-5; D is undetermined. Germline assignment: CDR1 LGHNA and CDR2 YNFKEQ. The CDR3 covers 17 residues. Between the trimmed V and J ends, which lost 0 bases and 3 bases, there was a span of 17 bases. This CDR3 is CASSQDFRWSGKETQYF. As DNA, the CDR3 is TGTGCCAGCAGCCAAGATTTCAGGTGGAGTGGGAAAGAGACCCAGTACTTC.

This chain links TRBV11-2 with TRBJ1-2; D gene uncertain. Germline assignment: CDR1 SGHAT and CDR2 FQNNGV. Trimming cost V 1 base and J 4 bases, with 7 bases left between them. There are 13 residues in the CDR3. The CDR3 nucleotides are TGTGCCAGCAGCTTAGCAGGAAGCTATGGCTACACCTTC. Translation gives CASSLAGSYGYTF.

The DNA of the CDR3 is TGTGCCAGCAGTGCTCAAAGGGGGCAGTTTGAAAACATTCAGTACTTC. Translated: CASSAQRGQFENIQYF. The rearrangement joins TRBV6-1 to TRBJ2-4; 7 bases fit TRBD1. CDR3 size: 16 residues. The J segment lost 5 bases and the V segment lost 4 bases, leaving 11 bases of the junction unmatched. Germline CDR1 is MNHNS and CDR2 is SASEGT.

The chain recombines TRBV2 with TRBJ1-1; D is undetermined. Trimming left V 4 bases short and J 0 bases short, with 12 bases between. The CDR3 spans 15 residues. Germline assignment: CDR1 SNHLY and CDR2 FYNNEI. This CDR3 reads CASSAGSLVNTEAFF. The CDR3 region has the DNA TGTGCCAGCAGTGCGGGGTCCCTTGTGAACACTGAAGCTTTCTTT.

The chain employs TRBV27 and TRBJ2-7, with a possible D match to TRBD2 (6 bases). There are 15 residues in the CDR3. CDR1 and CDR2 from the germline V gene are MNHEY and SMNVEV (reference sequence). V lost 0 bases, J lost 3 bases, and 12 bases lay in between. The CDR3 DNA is TGTGCCAGCAGTTTATCCGGAGGGAGGATCTACGAGCAGTACTTC. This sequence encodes CASSLSGGRIYEQYF.

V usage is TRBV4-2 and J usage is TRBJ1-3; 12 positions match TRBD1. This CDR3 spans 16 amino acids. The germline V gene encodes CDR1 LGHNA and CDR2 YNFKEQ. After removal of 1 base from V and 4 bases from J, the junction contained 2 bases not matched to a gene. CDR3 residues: CASSQAGTGGGNTIYF. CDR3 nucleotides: TGTGCCAGCAGCCAAGCCGGGACAGGGGGCGGAAACACCATATATTTT.

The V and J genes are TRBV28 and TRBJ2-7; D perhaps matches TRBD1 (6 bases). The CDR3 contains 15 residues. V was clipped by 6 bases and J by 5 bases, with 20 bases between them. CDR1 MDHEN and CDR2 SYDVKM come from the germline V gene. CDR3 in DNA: TGTGCCAGCAGCCCAGATACCACAGGGTGGCACGAGCAGTACTTC. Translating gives CASSPDTTGWHEQYF.

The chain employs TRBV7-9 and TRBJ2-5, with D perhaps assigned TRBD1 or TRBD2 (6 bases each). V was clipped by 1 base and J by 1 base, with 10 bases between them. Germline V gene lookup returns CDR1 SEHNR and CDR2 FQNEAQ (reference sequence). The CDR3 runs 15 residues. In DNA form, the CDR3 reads TGTGCCAGCAGCTTAGGAGGGGGGAGCCAAGAGACCCAGTACTTC. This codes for CASSLGGGSQETQYF. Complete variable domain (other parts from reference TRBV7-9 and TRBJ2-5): DTGVSQNPRHKITKRGQNVTFRCDPISEHNRLYWYRQTLGQGPEFLTYFQNEAQLEKSRLLSDRFSAERPKGSFSTLEIQRTEQGDSAMYLCASSLGGGSQETQYFGPGTRLLVL.

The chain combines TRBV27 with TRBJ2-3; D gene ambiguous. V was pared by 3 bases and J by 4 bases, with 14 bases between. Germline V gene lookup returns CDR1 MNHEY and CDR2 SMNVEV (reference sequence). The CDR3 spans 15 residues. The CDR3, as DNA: TGTGCCAGCAGTTTCCTAGAGGAAAACCCAGATACGCAGTATTTT. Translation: CASSFLEENPDTQYF.

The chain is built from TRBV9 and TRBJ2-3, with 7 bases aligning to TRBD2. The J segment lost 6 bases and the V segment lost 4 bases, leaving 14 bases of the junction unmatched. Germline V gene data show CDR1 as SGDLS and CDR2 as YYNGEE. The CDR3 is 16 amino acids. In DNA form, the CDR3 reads TGTGCCAGCAGCTTCCCTCGCGGACTAGTTGGTGATACGCAGTATTTT. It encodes CASSFPRGLVGDTQYF.

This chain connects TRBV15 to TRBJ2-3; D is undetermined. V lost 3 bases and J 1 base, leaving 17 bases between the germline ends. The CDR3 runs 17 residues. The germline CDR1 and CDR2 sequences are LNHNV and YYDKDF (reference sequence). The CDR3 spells CATSSREHPDRTDTQYF. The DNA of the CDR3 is TGTGCCACCAGCAGTCGTGAGCATCCGGATCGCACAGATACGCAGTATTTT.

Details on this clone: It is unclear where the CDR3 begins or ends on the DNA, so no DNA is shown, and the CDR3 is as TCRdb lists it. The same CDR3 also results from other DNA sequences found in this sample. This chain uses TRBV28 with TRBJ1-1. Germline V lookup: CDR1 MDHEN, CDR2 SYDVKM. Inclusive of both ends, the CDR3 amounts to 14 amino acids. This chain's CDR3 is CASSRQFGGGSPFF.

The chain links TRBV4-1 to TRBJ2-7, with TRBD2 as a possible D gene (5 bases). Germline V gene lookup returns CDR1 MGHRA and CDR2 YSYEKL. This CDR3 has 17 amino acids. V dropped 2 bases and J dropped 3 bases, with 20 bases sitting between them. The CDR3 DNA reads TGCGCCAGCAGCCAATTCCCGGGAACCATAGGTATCTACGAGCAGTACTTC. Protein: CASSQFPGTIGIYEQYF.

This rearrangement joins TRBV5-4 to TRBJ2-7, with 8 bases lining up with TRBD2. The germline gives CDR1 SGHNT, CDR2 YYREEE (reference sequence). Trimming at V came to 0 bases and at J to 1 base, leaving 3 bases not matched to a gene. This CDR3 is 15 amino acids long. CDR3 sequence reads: CASSLERESSYEQYF. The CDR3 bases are TGTGCCAGCAGCTTGGAGCGGGAGAGTTCCTACGAGCAGTACTTC.

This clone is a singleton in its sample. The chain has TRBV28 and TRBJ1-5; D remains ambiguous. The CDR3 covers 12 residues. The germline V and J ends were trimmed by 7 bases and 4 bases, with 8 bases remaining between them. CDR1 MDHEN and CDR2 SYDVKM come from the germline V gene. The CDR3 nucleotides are TGTGCCAGCACCCGGAGAAATCAGCCCCAGCATTTT. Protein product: CASTRRNQPQHF.

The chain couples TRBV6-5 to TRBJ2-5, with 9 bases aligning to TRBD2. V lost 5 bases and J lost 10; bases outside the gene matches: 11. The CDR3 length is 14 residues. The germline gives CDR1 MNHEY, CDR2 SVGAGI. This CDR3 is CASSGLALSTHQYF. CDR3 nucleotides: TGTGCCAGCAGTGGACTAGCGCTCTCTACGCACCAGTACTTC.

CDR3 region: CASSGTGAIQETQYF. The CDR3 DNA sequence: TGCGCCAGCAGCGGGACAGGGGCGATCCAAGAGACCCAGTACTTC. The J gene is TRBJ2-5, the V gene TRBV5-1; the match to TRBD1 covers 10 bases. The CDR3 is 15 amino acids. Per germline, CDR1 SGHRS and CDR2 YFSETQ. The ends lost 4 bases at V and 1 base at J; junction bases unmatched: 4.